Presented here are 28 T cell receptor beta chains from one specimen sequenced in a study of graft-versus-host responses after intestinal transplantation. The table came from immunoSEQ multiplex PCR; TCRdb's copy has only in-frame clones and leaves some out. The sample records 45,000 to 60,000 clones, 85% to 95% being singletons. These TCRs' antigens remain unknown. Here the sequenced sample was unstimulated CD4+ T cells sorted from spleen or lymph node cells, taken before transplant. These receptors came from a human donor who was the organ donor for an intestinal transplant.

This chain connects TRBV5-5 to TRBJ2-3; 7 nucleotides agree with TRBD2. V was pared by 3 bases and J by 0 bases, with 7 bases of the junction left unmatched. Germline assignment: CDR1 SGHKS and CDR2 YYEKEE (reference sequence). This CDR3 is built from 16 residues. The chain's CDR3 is CASSSRDYPSTDTQYF. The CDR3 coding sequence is TGTGCCAGCAGCTCCCGGGACTACCCTAGCACAGATACGCAGTATTTT.

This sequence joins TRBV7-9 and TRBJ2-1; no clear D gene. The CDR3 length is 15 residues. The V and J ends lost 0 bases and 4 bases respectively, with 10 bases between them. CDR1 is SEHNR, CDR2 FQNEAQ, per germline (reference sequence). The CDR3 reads CASSLAGGFYNEQFF. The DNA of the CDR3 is TGTGCCAGCAGCTTAGCAGGTGGTTTTTACAATGAGCAGTTCTTC.

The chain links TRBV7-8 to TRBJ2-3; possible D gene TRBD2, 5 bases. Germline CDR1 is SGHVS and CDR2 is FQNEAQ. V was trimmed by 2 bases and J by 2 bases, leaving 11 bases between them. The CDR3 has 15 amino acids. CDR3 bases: TGTGCCAGCAGCTTATCGACGGGGTTCACAGATACGCAGTATTTT. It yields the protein CASSLSTGFTDTQYF.

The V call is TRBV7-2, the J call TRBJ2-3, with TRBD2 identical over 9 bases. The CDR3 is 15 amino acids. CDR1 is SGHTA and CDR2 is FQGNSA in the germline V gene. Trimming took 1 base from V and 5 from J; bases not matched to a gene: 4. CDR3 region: CASSLEAGGLDTQYF. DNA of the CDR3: TGTGCCAGCAGCTTAGAGGCGGGAGGGTTAGATACGCAGTATTTT.

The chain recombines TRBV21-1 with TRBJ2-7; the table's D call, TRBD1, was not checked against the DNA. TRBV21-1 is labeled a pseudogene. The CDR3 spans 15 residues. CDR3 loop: CASSKRGTGGYEQYF. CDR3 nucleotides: TGTGCCAGCAGCAAAAGGGGGACAGGGGGCTACGAGCAGTACTTC.

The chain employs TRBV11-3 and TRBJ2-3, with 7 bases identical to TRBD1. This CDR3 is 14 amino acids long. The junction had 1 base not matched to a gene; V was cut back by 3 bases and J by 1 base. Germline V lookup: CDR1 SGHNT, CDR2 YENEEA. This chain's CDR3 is CASSFQGGTDTQYF. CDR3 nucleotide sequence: TGTGCCAGCAGCTTTCAGGGGGGCACAGATACGCAGTATTTT.

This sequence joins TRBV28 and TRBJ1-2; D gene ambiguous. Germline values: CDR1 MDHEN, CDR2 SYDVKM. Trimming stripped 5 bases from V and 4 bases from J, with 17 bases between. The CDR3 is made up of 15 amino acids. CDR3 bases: TGTGCCAGCAGTCCCCCTCGCCGGAGGCCCTATGGCTACACCTTC. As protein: CASSPPRRRPYGYTF.

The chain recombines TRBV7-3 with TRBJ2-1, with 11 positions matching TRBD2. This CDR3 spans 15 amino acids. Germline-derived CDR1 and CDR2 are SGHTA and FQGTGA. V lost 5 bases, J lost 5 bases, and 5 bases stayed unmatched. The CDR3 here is CASSRKLAGDNEQFF. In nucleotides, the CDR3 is TGTGCCAGCAGCCGAAAACTAGCGGGGGACAATGAGCAGTTCTTC.

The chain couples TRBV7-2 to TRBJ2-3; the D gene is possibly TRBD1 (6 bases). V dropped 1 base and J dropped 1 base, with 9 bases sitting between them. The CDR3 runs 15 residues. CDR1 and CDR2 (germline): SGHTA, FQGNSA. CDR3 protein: CASSLVWGRTDTQYF. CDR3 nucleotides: TGTGCCAGCAGCTTAGTATGGGGGCGCACAGATACGCAGTATTTT.

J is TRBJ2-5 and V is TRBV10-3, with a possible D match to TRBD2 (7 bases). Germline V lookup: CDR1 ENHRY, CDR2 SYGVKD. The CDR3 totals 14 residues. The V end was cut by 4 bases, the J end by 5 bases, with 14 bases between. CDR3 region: CAISGGGTRETQYF. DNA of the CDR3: TGTGCCATCAGTGGGGGGGGGACAAGGGAGACCCAGTACTTC.

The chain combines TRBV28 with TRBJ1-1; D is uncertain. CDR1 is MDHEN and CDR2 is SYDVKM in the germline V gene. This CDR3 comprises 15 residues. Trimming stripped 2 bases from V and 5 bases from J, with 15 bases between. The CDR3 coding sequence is TGTGCCAGCAGTTTACGCGGGTCGTGGGAGACTGAAGCTTTCTTT. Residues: CASSLRGSWETEAFF.

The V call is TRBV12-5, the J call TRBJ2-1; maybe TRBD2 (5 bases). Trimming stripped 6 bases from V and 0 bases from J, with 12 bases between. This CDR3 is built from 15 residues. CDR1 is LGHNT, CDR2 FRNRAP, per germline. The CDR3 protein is CASGAGGCSYNEQFF. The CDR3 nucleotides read TGTGCTAGTGGCGCGGGCGGGTGCTCCTACAATGAGCAGTTCTTC.

The DNA for the CDR3 is TGTGCCAGCAGTTACCCGCAGGACAGGGCATACGAGCAGTACTTC. It encodes CASSYPQDRAYEQYF. The chain employs TRBV27 and TRBJ2-7, with TRBD1 matching over 8 bases. The germline gives CDR1 MNHEY, CDR2 SMNVEV (reference sequence). With 4 bases clipped from V and 4 bases from J, the junction kept 9 bases outside the gene matches. The CDR3 is 15 residues long.

The CDR3, as DNA: TGTGCCAGCTCACCCTTACAGGGGGCAGCTTTCTTT. Amino acid sequence: CASSPLQGAAFF. The rearrangement joins TRBV18 to TRBJ1-1; 9 bases are a match to TRBD1. V trimming: 3 bases; J trimming: 10 bases; junction bases outside the gene matches: 3. The CDR3 length is 12 residues. The V gene's germline CDR1 is KGHSH and CDR2 LQKENI.

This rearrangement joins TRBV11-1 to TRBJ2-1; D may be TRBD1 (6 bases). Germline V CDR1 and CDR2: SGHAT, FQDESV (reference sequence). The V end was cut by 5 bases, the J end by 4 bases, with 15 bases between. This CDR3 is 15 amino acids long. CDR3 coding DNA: TGTGCCAGCAGCGCCATAAGGACAGAATACAATGAGCAGTTCTTC. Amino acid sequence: CASSAIRTEYNEQFF. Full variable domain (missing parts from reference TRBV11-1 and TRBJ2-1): EAEVAQSPRYKITEKSQAVAFWCDPISGHATLYWYRQILGQGPELLVQFQDESVVDDSQLPKDRFSAERLKGVDSTLKIQPAELGDSAMYLCASSAIRTEYNEQFFGPGTRLTVL.

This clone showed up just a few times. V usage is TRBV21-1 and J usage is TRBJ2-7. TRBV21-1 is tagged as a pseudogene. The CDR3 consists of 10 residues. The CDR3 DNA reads TGTGCCAGCAGCAACTACGAGCAGTACTTC. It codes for CASSNYEQYF.

CDR3 residues: CASSTQGRTEAFF. CDR3 coding DNA: TGTGCCAGTAGCACGCAGGGGAGGACTGAAGCTTTCTTT. The chain couples TRBV19 to TRBJ1-1; tentatively, D is TRBD1 (6 bases). The CDR3 loop spans 13 amino acids. CDR1 LNHDA and CDR2 SQIVND come from the germline V gene (reference sequence). Between the trimmed V and J ends, which lost 6 bases and 5 bases, there was a span of 13 bases.

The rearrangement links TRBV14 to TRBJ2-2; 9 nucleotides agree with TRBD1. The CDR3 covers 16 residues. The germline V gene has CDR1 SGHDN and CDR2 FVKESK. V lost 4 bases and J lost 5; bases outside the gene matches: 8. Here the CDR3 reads CASSPGDRVRTGELFF. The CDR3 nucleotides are TGTGCCAGCAGCCCCGGGGACAGGGTTCGGACCGGGGAGCTGTTTTTT.

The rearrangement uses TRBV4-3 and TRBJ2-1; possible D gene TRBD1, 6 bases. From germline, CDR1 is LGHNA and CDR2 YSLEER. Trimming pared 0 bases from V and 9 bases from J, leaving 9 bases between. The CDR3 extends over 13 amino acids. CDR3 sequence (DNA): TGCGCCAGCAGCCAAGAAGGGGGAGTTGAGCAGTTCTTC. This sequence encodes CASSQEGGVEQFF.

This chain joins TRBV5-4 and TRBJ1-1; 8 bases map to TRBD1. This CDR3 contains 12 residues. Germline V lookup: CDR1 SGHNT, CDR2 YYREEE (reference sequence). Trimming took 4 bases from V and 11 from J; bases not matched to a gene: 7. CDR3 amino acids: CASSVDRVRAFF. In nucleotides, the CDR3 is TGTGCCAGCAGCGTGGACAGGGTCCGGGCTTTCTTT.

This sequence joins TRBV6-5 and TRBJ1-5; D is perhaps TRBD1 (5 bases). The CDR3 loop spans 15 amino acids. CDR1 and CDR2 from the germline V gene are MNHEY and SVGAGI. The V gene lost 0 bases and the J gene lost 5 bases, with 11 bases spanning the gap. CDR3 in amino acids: CASSYSTRADQPQHF. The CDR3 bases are TGTGCCAGCAGTTACTCGACCAGGGCGGATCAGCCCCAGCATTTT.

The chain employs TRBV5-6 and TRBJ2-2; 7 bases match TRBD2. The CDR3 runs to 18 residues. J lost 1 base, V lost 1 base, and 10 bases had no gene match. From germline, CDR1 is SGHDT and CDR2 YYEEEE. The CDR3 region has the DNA TGTGCCAGCAGCTTGTTCGTCTTAGCTAGCGGGAACACCGGGGAGCTGTTTTTT. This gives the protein CASSLFVLASGNTGELFF.

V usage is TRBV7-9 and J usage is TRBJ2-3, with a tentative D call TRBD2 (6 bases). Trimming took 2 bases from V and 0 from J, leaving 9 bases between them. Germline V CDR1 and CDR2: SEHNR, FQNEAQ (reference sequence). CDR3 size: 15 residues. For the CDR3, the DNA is TGTGCCAGCAGCTTATGGGACTCAAGCACAGATACGCAGTATTTT. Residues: CASSLWDSSTDTQYF.

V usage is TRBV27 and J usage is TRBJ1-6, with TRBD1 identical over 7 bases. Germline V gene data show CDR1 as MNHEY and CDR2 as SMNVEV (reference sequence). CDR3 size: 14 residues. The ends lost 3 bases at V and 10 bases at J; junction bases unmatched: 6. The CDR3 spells CASSFDREGSPLHF. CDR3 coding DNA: TGTGCCAGCAGTTTCGACAGGGAGGGCTCACCCCTCCACTTT.

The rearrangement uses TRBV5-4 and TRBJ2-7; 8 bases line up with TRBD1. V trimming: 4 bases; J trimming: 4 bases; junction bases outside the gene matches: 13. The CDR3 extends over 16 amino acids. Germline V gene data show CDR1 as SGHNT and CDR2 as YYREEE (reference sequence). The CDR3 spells CASSLGQGGMRYEQYF. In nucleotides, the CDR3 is TGTGCCAGCAGCCTCGGACAGGGTGGAATGAGGTACGAGCAGTACTTC.

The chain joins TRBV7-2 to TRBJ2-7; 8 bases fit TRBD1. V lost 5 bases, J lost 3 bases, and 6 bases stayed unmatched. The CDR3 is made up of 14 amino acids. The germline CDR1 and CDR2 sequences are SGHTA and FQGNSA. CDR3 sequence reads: CASSPTDRGYEQYF. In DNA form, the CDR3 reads TGTGCCAGCAGCCCCACCGACAGGGGCTACGAGCAGTACTTC.

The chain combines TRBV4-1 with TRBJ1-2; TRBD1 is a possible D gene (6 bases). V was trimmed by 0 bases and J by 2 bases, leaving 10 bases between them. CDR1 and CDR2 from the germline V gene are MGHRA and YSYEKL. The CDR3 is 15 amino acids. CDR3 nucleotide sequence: TGCGCCAGCAGCCAAGACGGTAGGGGGAACTATGGCTACACCTTC. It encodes CASSQDGRGNYGYTF.

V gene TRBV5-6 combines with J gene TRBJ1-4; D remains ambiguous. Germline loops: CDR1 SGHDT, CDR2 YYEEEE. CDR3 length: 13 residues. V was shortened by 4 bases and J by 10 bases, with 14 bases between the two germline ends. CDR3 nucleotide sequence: TGTGCCAGCAGCCCAACCTTGGCCGGAAAACTGTTTTTT. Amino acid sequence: CASSPTLAGKLFF.